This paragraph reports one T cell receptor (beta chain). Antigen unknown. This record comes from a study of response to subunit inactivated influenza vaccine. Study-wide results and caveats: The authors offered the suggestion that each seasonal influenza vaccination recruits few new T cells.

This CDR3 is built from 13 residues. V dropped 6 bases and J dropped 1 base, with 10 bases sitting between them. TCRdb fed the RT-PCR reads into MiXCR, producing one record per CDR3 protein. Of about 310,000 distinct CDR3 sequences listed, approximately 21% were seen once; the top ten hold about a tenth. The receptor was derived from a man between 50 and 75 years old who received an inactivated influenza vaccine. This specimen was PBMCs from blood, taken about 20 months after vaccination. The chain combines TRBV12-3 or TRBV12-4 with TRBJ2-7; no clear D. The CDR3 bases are TGTGCCAGCAGCCCGGCAAATTCCTACGAGCAGTACTTC. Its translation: CASSPANSYEQYF.